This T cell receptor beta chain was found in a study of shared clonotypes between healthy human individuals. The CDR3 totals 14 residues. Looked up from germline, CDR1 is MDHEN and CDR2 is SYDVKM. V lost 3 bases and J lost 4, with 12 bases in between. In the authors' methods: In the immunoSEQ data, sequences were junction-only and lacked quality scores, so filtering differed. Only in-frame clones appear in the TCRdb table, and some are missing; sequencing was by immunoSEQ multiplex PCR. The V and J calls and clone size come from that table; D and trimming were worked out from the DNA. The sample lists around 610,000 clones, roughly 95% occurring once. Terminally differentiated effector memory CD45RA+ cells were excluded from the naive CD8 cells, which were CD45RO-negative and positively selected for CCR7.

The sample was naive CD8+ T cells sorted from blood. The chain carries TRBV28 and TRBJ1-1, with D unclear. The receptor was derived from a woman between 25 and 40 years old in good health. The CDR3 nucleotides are TGTGCCAGCAGTTTGAGTGGGGTGGTCACTGAAGCTTTCTTT. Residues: CASSLSGVVTEAFF.